One sample yielded the 25 T cell receptor beta chains listed below, sequenced in a study of T cells in Graves' hyperthyroidism and ophthalmopathy. RNA transcripts gave rise to amplified TCR beta CDR3 regions. The TCR CDR3 was amplified in a first-round RT-PCR using the HTBI primer set. Each CDR3 protein is one row after TCRdb ran MiXCR on the multiplex PCR reads. The data contain 300,000 to 500,000 distinct CDR3 sequences, over 13% of them singletons. Sequencing was done on a sample of blood. These TCRs come from a man aged 45-65 years with Graves' ophthalmopathy.

This clonotype appeared many times. J is TRBJ2-5 and V is TRBV18; D remains ambiguous. V lost 6 bases to trimming and J lost 4 bases, with 15 bases between them. CDR3 size: 14 residues. Germline loops: CDR1 KGHSH, CDR2 LQKENI. CDR3 bases: TGTGCCAGCTCGGCATCGAATAGTAGAGAGACCCAGTACTTC. It is translated as CASSASNSRETQYF.

This clonotype was picked up many times. This sequence joins TRBV12-5 and TRBJ1-1; TRBD1 matches 7 bases. The CDR3 spans 17 residues. Germline V gene lookup returns CDR1 LGHNT and CDR2 FRNRAP. Trimming removed 7 bases from V and 0 bases from J; junction bases left unmatched: 14. CDR3: CASAGGGQTGVNTEAFF. The CDR3 region has the DNA TGTGCTAGTGCCGGAGGGGGCCAAACAGGGGTGAACACTGAAGCTTTCTTT.

This clonotype was observed a few times. The J gene is TRBJ2-1, the V gene TRBV5-6, with 10 nucleotides matching TRBD2. Trimming took 4 bases from V and 3 from J; bases not matched to a gene: 10. Germline V gene lookup returns CDR1 SGHDT and CDR2 YYEEEE. The CDR3 consists of 17 residues. CDR3 sequence (DNA): TGTGCCAGCAGCCTGGAGGTTGGACTAGCGGACTACAATGAGCAGTTCTTC. Its protein is CASSLEVGLADYNEQFF.

Only a few counts were recorded for this clonotype. The chain links TRBV13 to TRBJ2-7; no firm D call. Germline CDR1 is PRHDT and CDR2 is FYEKMQ (reference sequence). The CDR3 is 12 amino acids. V was shortened by 5 bases and J by 6 bases, with 11 bases between the two germline ends. The CDR3 nucleotides are TGTGCCAGCAGCCTCCTCTCTTCCGAGCAGTACTTC. Translating it yields CASSLLSSEQYF. Full variable domain (remainder filled in from reference TRBV13 and TRBJ2-7): AAGVIQSPRHLIKEKRETATLKCYPIPRHDTVYWYQQGPGQDPQFLISFYEKMQSDKGSIPDRFSAQQFSDYHSELNMSSLELGDSALYFCASSLLSSEQYFGPGTRLTVT.

This clonotype showed up many times. The chain combines TRBV12-3 or TRBV12-4 with TRBJ2-7; 7 nucleotides match TRBD1. Trimming cost V 5 bases and J 2 bases; bases outside gene matches: 9. The CDR3 spans 15 residues. The CDR3, as DNA: TGTGCCAGCAGTCAACCGGGACAGTCGACCTACGAGCAGTACTTC. Its translation is CASSQPGQSTYEQYF.

V is TRBV6-1 and J is TRBJ2-3, with 12 positions matching TRBD2. V lost 8 bases, J lost 0 bases, and 9 bases stayed unmatched. Germline CDR1 and CDR2: MNHNS and SASEGT. CDR3 size: 17 residues. The CDR3 bases are TGTGCCAGCCTGGGACTAGCGGGCCTGACTAGCACAGATACGCAGTATTTT. Its protein product is CASLGLAGLTSTDTQYF.

This clonotype was seen a few times. V gene TRBV9 combines with J gene TRBJ2-3, with D perhaps TRBD1 or TRBD2 (5 bases each). Germline loops: CDR1 SGDLS, CDR2 YYNGEE. With 0 bases removed from V and 4 bases from J, the gap between germline ends came to 9 bases. The CDR3 totals 14 residues. CDR3 nucleotide sequence: TGTGCCAGCAGCGTAGACATGGGGGCAGATACGCAGTATTTT. Encoded protein: CASSVDMGADTQYF.

This clonotype was seen ten or more times. This chain joins TRBV3-1 and TRBJ2-3, with D tentatively TRBD1 (6 bases). Looked up from germline, CDR1 is LGHDT and CDR2 is YNNKEL (reference sequence). The CDR3 has 15 residues. V shed 6 bases and J shed 2 bases, with 15 bases lying between them. The CDR3 DNA follows: TGTGCCAGCAGTTCACTCCGGGACACCACAGATACGCAGTATTTT. As protein: CASSSLRDTTDTQYF.

There are a few counts of this clonotype. This chain links TRBV6-1 with TRBJ2-1; 9 bases map to TRBD2. Germline CDR1 reads MNHNS; CDR2 reads SASEGT. The CDR3 contains 16 residues. V trimming: 6 bases; J trimming: 15 bases; junction bases outside the gene matches: 21. The CDR3 DNA reads TGTGCCAGCAGCACAGGGGACGGGCTAGCGGGACCGAATAGGTTCTTC. Amino acid sequence: CASSTGDGLAGPNRFF.

This clonotype was seen at least ten times. CDR3 protein: CSARRLYNEQFF. CDR3 nucleotide sequence: TGCAGTGCTAGAAGACTTTACAATGAGCAGTTCTTC. This rearrangement joins TRBV20-1 to TRBJ2-1; D call uncertain. V dropped 2 bases and J dropped 4 bases, with 6 bases sitting between them. The CDR3 has 12 residues. Germline V lookup: CDR1 DFQATT, CDR2 SNEGSKA (reference sequence).

As to this clonotype: At one end the junction does not follow the germline gene, possibly because of a read error. The chain has TRBV14 and TRBJ2-5; 9 positions agree with TRBD1. The CDR3 loop spans 17 amino acids. The germline gives CDR1 SGHDN, CDR2 FVKESK. This chain's CDR3 is CACSPSYGTGLRETQYF. The CDR3 DNA reads TGTGCCTGCAGCCCATCCTACGGGACAGGGCTTCGGGAGACCCAGTACTTC.

In this sample, this clonotype turned up many times. The chain joins TRBV6-1 to TRBJ2-3, with TRBD1 matching over 8 bases. The length of the CDR3 is 16 residues. CDR1 is MNHNS, CDR2 SASEGT, per germline. J gave up 2 bases and V 7 bases, and 11 bases lay outside the gene matches. The CDR3 DNA reads as TGTGCCAGCACCGAAAAGGACAGGGAGGTCACAGATACGCAGTATTTT. Its translation: CASTEKDREVTDTQYF.

Ten or more counts support this clonotype. The chain recombines TRBV6-1 with TRBJ2-1; 13 bases match TRBD2. CDR3 size: 19 residues. J lost 0 bases, V lost 0 bases, and 5 bases had no gene match. The germline V gene has CDR1 MNHNS and CDR2 SASEGT. The DNA of the CDR3 is TGTGCCAGCAGTGAAGCAGAACTAGCGGGAGGGATCTCCTACAATGAGCAGTTCTTC. Its translation is CASSEAELAGGISYNEQFF.

Ten or more counts support this clonotype. The chain is built from TRBV2 and TRBJ2-2; D remains unclear. In germline, CDR1 is SNHLY, CDR2 FYNNEI. This CDR3 has 13 amino acids. The ends were cut back, 7 bases at V and 6 bases at J, with 12 bases in the middle. CDR3 sequence: CASTLEVAGELFF. The CDR3 DNA reads as TGTGCCAGCACGCTAGAGGTGGCCGGGGAGCTGTTTTTT.

Only one count was recorded for this clonotype. The chain carries TRBV5-1 and TRBJ2-5, with 8 bases aligning to TRBD1. The CDR3 covers 14 residues. The junction had 4 bases not matched to a gene; V was cut back by 4 bases and J by 2 bases. Germline CDR1 reads SGHRS; CDR2 reads YFSETQ. This CDR3 reads CASSGGTGQETQYF. The DNA of the CDR3 is TGCGCCAGCAGCGGGGGGACAGGACAAGAGACCCAGTACTTC.

Comment on this clonotype: This could be a read error, since a much larger clone is one nucleotide away. V usage is TRBV11-3 and J usage is TRBJ2-5; TRBD2 is a possible D gene (6 bases). There are 16 residues in the CDR3. The V end was cut by 5 bases, the J end by 2 bases, with 18 bases between. Germline lookup yields CDR1 SGHNT and CDR2 YENEEA. The CDR3, as DNA: TGTGCCAGCAGCCACTCCGGTGGTAGCGGACAAGAGACCCAGTACTTC. Translation: CASSHSGGSGQETQYF.

This sequence joins TRBV20-1 and TRBJ2-5, with D perhaps being TRBD1 or TRBD2 (5 bases each). The germline gives CDR1 DFQATT, CDR2 SNEGSKA (reference sequence). This CDR3 has 14 amino acids. Trimming left V 1 base short and J 5 bases short, with 14 bases between. For the CDR3, the DNA is TGCAGTGCTAGAGGAGGGGCCCACTTGGAGACCCAGTACTTC. Its translation is CSARGGAHLETQYF.

Of note for this clonotype: One junction end does not reproduce the germline sequence, and a read error may be involved. V usage is TRBV13 and J usage is TRBJ2-7; D may be TRBD2 (6 bases). The CDR3 covers 19 residues. Germline V gives CDR1 PRHDT, CDR2 FYEKMQ (reference sequence). CDR3 coding DNA: TGTGGCAGCAGCTTAGGCCTGATTGGAGCCATGGAGGGCTTCTACGAGCAGTACTTC. Its protein is CGSSLGLIGAMEGFYEQYF.

This clonotype was counted many times. The V and J genes are TRBV12-3 or TRBV12-4 and TRBJ2-3; TRBD2 aligns across 9 bases. This CDR3 region has 15 residues. Trimming removed 3 bases from V and 6 bases from J; junction bases left unmatched: 7. CDR3 protein: CASSFGFAGGDTQYF. Here the CDR3 DNA reads TGTGCCAGCAGTTTCGGCTTTGCGGGGGGGGATACGCAGTATTTT.

The rearrangement links TRBV9 to TRBJ2-2, with D perhaps matching TRBD2 (5 bases). The CDR3 extends over 15 amino acids. V was clipped by 0 bases and J by 6 bases, with 12 bases between them. CDR1 is SGDLS and CDR2 is YYNGEE in the germline V gene. The CDR3 reads CASSVVAGEAGELFF. DNA for the CDR3: TGTGCCAGCAGCGTAGTTGCCGGGGAAGCCGGGGAGCTGTTTTTT.

The V and J genes are TRBV19 and TRBJ2-2, with unresolved D. Trimming cost V 4 bases and J 4 bases, with 4 bases left between them. This CDR3 is 12 amino acids long. The germline V gene encodes CDR1 LNHDA and CDR2 SQIVND (reference sequence). This chain's CDR3 is CASSTITGELFF. CDR3 DNA sequence: TGTGCCAGTAGTACAATCACCGGGGAGCTGTTTTTT.

This clonotype was detected many times. V is TRBV7-9 and J is TRBJ2-1; 13 bases line up with TRBD2. Trimming at V came to 5 bases and at J to 9 bases, leaving 13 bases not matched to a gene. This CDR3 has 17 amino acids. CDR1 and CDR2 (germline): SEHNR, FQNEAQ (reference sequence). The CDR3: CASSRGGLAGQYGEQFF. CDR3 in DNA: TGTGCCAGCAGCCGCGGGGGACTAGCGGGACAATACGGTGAGCAGTTCTTC.

This clonotype was recorded at least ten times. The chain employs TRBV3-1 and TRBJ2-7, with TRBD2 identical over 9 bases. J gave up 2 bases and V 1 base, and 9 bases lay outside the gene matches. Germline V gene data show CDR1 as LGHDT and CDR2 as YNNKEL (reference sequence). The CDR3 is 17 amino acids. This CDR3 is CASSQGTLLAGAYEQYF. CDR3 coding DNA: TGTGCCAGCAGCCAAGGGACATTACTAGCGGGCGCCTACGAGCAGTACTTC.

The chain couples TRBV20-1 to TRBJ2-1, with TRBD2 matching 12 bases. V dropped 4 bases and J dropped 7; count of bases not matched to a gene: 2. This CDR3 spans 13 amino acids. Germline V gene sequence: CDR1 DFQATT, CDR2 SNEGSKA (reference sequence). The CDR3 loop is CSATTSGRNEQFF. The CDR3 DNA reads TGCAGTGCTACTACTAGCGGGAGGAATGAGCAGTTCTTC.

In this sample, this clonotype turned up many times. V and J are TRBV12-3 or TRBV12-4 and TRBJ1-5; 8 bases map to TRBD1. This CDR3 is built from 15 residues. Trimming cost V 4 bases and J 4 bases; bases outside gene matches: 6. CDR3 in amino acids: CASSSGQGRNQPQHF. The CDR3 nucleotides read TGTGCCAGCAGTTCTGGACAGGGTAGGAATCAGCCCCAGCATTTT.